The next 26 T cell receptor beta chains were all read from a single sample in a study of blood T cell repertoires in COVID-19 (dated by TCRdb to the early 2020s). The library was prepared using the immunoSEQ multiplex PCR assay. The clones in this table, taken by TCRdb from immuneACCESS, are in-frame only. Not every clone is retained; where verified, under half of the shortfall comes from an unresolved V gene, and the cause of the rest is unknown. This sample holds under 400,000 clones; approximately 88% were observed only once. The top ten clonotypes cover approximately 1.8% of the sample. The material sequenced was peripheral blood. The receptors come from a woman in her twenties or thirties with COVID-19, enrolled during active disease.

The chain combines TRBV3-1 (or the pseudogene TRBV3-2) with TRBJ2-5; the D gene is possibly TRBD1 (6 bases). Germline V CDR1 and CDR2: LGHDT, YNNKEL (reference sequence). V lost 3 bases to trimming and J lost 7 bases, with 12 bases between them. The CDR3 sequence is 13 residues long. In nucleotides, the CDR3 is TGTGCCAGCAGCCAGGGGGCTTTGGGGACCCAGTACTTC. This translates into CASSQGALGTQYF.

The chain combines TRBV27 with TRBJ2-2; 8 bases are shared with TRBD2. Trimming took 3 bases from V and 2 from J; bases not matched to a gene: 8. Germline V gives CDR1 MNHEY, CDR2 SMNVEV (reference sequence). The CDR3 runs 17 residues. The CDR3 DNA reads TGTGCCAGCAGTTTCCCTACAACTAGCGGCAACACCGGGGAGCTGTTTTTT. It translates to CASSFPTTSGNTGELFF.

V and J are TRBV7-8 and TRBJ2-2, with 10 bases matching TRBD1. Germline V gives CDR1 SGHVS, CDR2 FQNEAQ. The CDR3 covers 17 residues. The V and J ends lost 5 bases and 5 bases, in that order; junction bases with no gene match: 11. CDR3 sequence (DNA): TGTGCCAGCAGCCCCAAGCGGGGACAGGGGCGGACCGGGGAGCTGTTTTTT. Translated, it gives CASSPKRGQGRTGELFF.

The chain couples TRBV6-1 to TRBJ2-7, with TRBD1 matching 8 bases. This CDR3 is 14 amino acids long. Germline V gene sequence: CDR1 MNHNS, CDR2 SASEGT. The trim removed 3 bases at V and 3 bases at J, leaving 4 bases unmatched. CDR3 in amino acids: CASSDRDRNYEQYV. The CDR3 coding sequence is TGTGCCAGCAGTGACCGGGACAGGAACTACGAGCAGTACGTC.

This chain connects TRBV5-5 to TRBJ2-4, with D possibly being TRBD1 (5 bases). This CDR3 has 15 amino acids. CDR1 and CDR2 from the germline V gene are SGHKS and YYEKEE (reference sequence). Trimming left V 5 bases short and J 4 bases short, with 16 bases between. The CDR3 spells CASRPSGAMKNIQYF. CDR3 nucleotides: TGTGCCAGCAGACCATCTGGGGCAATGAAAAACATTCAGTACTTC.

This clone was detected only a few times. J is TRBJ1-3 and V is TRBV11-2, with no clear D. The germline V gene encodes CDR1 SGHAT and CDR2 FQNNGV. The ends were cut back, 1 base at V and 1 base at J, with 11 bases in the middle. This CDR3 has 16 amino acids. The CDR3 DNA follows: TGTGCCAGCAGCTTAGTCTCTCCTTCTTCTGGAAACACCATATATTTT. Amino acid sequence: CASSLVSPSSGNTIYF.

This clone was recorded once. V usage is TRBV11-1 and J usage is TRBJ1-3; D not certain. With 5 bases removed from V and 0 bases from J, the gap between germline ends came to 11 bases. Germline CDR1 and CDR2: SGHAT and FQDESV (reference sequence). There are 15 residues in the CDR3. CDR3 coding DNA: TGTGCCAGCAGCCTCGGACTCATCTCTGGAAACACCATATATTTT. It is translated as CASSLGLISGNTIYF.

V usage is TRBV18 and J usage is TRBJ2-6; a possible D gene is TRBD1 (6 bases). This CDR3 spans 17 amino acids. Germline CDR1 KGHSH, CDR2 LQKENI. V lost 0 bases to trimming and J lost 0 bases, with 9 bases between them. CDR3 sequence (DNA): TGTGCCAGCTCACCACCGGGGGCTTACTCTGGGGCCAACGTCCTGACTTTC. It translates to CASSPPGAYSGANVLTF.

The CDR3 here is CALAAGGNTEAFF. CDR3 sequence (DNA): TGTGCCCTGGCCGCAGGGGGAAACACTGAAGCTTTCTTT. The chain has TRBV10-3 and TRBJ1-1; 7 bases are a match to TRBD1. V gave up 11 bases and J gave up 2 bases; unmatched junction bases: 8. CDR3 length: 13 amino acids. Germline V CDR1 and CDR2: ENHRY, SYGVKD.

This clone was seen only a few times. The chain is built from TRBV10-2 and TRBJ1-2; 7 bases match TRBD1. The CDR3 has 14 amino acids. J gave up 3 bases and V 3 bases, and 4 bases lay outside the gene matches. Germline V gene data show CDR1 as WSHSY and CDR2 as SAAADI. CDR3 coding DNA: TGCGCCAGCAGTGAAAGGGGGCGCGACTATGGCTACACCTTC. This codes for CASSERGRDYGYTF.

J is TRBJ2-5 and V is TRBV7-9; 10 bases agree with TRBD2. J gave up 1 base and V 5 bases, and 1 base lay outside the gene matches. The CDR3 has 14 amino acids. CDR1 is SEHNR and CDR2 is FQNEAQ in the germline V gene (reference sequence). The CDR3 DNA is TGTGCCAGCAGCCGGACTAGCGGCCAAGAGACCCAGTACTTC. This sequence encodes CASSRTSGQETQYF.

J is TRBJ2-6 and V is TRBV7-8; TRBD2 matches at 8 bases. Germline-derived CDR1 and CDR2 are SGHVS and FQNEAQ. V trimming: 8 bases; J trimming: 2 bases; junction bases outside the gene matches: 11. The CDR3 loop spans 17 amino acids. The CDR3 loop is CASFRQTGGTGANVLTF. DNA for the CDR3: TGTGCCAGCTTCAGGCAGACGGGGGGGACTGGGGCCAACGTCCTGACTTTC.

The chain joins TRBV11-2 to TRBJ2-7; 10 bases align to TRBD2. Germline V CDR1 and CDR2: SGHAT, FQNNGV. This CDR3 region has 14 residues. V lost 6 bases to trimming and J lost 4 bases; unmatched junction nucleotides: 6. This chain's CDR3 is CASRPSGGTYEQYF. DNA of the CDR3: TGTGCCAGCAGACCTAGCGGGGGAACGTACGAGCAGTACTTC.

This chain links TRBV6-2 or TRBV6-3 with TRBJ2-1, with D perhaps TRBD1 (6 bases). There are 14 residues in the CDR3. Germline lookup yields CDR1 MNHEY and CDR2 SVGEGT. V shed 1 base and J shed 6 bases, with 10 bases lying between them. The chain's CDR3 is CASSYWTELNEQFF. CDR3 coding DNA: TGTGCCAGCAGTTACTGGACAGAACTCAATGAGCAGTTCTTC.

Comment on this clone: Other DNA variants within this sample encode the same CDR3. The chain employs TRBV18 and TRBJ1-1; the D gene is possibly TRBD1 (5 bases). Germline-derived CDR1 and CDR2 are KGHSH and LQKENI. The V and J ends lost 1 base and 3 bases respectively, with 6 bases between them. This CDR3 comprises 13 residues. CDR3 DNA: TGTGCCAGCTCACCACAGGGGTACACTGAAGCTTTCTTT. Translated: CASSPQGYTEAFF.

The CDR3 loop reads CASTTDNWEVQPQHF. CDR3 coding DNA: TGTGCCAGCACTACGGACAACTGGGAGGTTCAGCCCCAGCATTTT. This chain uses TRBV6-5 with TRBJ1-5; D might be TRBD1 (5 bases). The V gene lost 7 bases and the J gene lost 6 bases, with 19 bases spanning the gap. From germline, CDR1 is MNHEY and CDR2 SVGAGI. This CDR3 has 15 residues.

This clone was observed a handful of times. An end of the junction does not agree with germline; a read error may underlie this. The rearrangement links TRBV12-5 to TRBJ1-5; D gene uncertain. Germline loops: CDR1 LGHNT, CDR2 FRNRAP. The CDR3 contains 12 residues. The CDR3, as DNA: TGTGCTCATCAGTCTAGCGATCAGCCCCAGCATTTT. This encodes CAHQSSDQPQHF.

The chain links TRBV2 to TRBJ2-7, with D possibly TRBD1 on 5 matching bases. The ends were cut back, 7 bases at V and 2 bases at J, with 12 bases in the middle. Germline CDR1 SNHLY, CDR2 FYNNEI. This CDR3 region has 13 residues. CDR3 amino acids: CASNNQGTYEQYV. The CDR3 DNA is TGTGCCAGCAACAATCAGGGTACCTACGAGCAGTACGTC.

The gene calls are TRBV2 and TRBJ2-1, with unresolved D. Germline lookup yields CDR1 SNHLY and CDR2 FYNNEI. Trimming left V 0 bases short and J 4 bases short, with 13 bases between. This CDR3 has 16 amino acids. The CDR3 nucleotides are TGTGCCAGCAGTGAAGCGACCTTACTACTTTACAATGAGCAGTTCTTC. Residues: CASSEATLLLYNEQFF.

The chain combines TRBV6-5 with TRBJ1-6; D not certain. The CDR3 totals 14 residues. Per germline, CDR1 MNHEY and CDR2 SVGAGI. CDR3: CVSTRSSYNSPLHF. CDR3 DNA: TGTGTCTCAACAAGGAGTTCCTATAATTCACCCCTCCACTTT.

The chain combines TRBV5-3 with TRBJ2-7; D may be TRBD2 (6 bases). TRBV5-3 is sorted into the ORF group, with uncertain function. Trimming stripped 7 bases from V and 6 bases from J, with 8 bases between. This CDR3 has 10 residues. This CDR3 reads CARGGGEQYF. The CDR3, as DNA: TGTGCCAGAGGGGGAGGCGAGCAGTACTTC.

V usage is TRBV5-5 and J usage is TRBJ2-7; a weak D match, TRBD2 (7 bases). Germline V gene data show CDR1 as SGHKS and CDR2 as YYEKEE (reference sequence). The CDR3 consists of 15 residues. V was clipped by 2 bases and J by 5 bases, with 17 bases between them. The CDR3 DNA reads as TGTGCCAGCAGCTTATCGCGCGGGGGCCTCGACGAGCAGTACTTC. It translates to CASSLSRGGLDEQYF.

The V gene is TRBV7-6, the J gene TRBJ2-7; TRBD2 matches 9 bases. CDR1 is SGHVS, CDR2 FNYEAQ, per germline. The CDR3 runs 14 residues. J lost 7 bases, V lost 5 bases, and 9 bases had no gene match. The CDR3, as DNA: TGTGCCAGCAGCCGGACAGGACTAGCGAGAGAGCAGTACTTC. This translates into CASSRTGLAREQYF.

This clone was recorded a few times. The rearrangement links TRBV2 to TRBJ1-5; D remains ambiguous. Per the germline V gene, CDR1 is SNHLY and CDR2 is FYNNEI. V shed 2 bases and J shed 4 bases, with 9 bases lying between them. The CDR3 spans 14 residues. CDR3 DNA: TGTGCCAGCAGTGAACCGGAGGGAAATCAGCCCCAGCATTTT. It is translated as CASSEPEGNQPQHF.

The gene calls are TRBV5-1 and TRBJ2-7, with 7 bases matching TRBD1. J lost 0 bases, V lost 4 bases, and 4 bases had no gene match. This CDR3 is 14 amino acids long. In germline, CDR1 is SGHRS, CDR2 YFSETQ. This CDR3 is CASSLGTASYEQYV. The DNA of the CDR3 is TGCGCCAGCAGCCTCGGGACAGCCTCCTACGAGCAGTACGTC.

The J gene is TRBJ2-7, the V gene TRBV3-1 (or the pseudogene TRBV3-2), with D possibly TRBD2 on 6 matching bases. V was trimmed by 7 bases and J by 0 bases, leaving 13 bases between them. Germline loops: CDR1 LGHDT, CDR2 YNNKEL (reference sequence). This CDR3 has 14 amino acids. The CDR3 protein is CASTYSGSSYEQYF. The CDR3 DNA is TGTGCCAGCACCTATAGCGGTAGCTCCTACGAGCAGTACTTC.